One and the same sample provided the 20 T cell receptor beta chains below, sequenced in a study of shared clonotypes between healthy human individuals (dated by TCRdb to 2020 to 2022). The library was produced with the immunoSEQ multiplex PCR assay. TCRdb holds this immuneACCESS table with in-frame rearrangements only. Some clones are missing; in checked studies, unresolved V genes explain under half, and the rest has no known cause. This sample comprises some 200,000 clones, 90% to 95% of them detected only once. The top ten hold approximately 0.07% of the sample. Sequencing was performed on naive CD4+ T cells sorted from blood. The sample's cell subset or site, from its label and the paper: CD45RA+ positively selected. These receptors were collected from a young woman in good health.

The J gene is TRBJ1-5, the V gene TRBV6-1, with 11 nucleotides matching TRBD1. Germline V gene lookup returns CDR1 MNHNS and CDR2 SASEGT. CDR3 length: 18 residues. V lost 3 bases, J lost 2 bases, and 9 bases stayed unmatched. In DNA form, the CDR3 reads TGTGCCAGCAGTGAGGGGACAGGGGGGCTGGGGGGCAATCAGCCCCAGCATTTT. Encoded protein: CASSEGTGGLGGNQPQHF.

CDR3 residues: CASSYSLKSLNTEAFF. For the CDR3, the DNA is TGTGCCAGCAGTTACTCACTGAAATCTTTGAACACTGAAGCTTTCTTT. This chain uses TRBV6-6 with TRBJ1-1; D gene uncertain. There are 16 residues in the CDR3. CDR1 is MNHNY, CDR2 SVGAGI, per germline (reference sequence). Trimming pared 0 bases from V and 0 bases from J, leaving 11 bases between.

The chain links TRBV28 to TRBJ1-5; TRBD1 agrees at 10 bases. This CDR3 has 15 residues. Trimming removed 4 bases from V and 7 bases from J; junction bases left unmatched: 7. Per germline, CDR1 MDHEN and CDR2 SYDVKM. CDR3 DNA sequence: TGTGCCAGCAGTTATCCCGGGACAGGGGCCCAGCCCCAGCATTTT. Translating gives CASSYPGTGAQPQHF.

The chain combines TRBV28 with TRBJ1-5, with a possible D match to TRBD1 (5 bases). The V gene lost 5 bases and the J gene lost 7 bases, with 18 bases spanning the gap. The CDR3 loop spans 15 amino acids. The germline gives CDR1 MDHEN, CDR2 SYDVKM. As DNA, the CDR3 is TGTGCCAGCAGTGGTTCGGGAACCGGGGGGCAGCCCCAGCATTTT. Its translation is CASSGSGTGGQPQHF.

The table lists this clone with a count of one. The chain employs TRBV28 and TRBJ2-2; tentatively, D is TRBD1 or TRBD2 (7 bases each). Germline lookup yields CDR1 MDHEN and CDR2 SYDVKM. V gave up 6 bases and J gave up 0 bases, with 20 bases separating them. The CDR3 loop spans 18 amino acids. CDR3 nucleotide sequence: TGTGCCAGCAGCTACGACAGGGCTGCGGGGGCGAACACCGGGGAGCTGTTTTTT. It is translated as CASSYDRAAGANTGELFF.

The sample holds one count of this clone. This rearrangement joins TRBV18 to TRBJ2-1; D might be TRBD1 (5 bases). Germline V gene sequence: CDR1 KGHSH, CDR2 LQKENI. The CDR3 extends over 14 amino acids. Deletions cut 0 bases from V and 4 bases from J, with 7 bases between. The CDR3 loop is CASSPPTDYNEQFF. The DNA of the CDR3 is TGTGCCAGCTCACCACCGACAGATTACAATGAGCAGTTCTTC.

The chain joins TRBV7-9 to TRBJ2-7, with D unclear. The CDR3 totals 12 residues. V shed 5 bases and J shed 6 bases, with 11 bases lying between them. Germline assignment: CDR1 SEHNR and CDR2 FQNEAQ (reference sequence). In nucleotides, the CDR3 is TGTGCCAGCAGCGCGATCTTACCCGAGCAGTACTTC. This codes for CASSAILPEQYF. The variable domain in full, with the rest retrieved from reference TRBV7-9 and TRBJ2-7, is DTGVSQNPRHKITKRGQNVTFRCDPISEHNRLYWYRQTLGQGPEFLTYFQNEAQLEKSRLLSDRFSAERPKGSFSTLEIQRTEQGDSAMYLCASSAILPEQYFGPGTRLTVT.

The chain is built from TRBV6-1 and TRBJ2-7; D might be TRBD1 (5 bases). The length of the CDR3 is 15 residues. Trimming shortened V by 7 bases and J by 2 bases, and 18 bases separated the two germline ends. Germline V gene data show CDR1 as MNHNS and CDR2 as SASEGT. Written as DNA, the CDR3 is TGTGCCAGCACCTTAGGACGGGCAGGGACCTACGAGCAGTACTTC. Amino acids: CASTLGRAGTYEQYF.

The chain recombines TRBV7-9 with TRBJ2-3; 10 bases agree with TRBD2. Germline trimming cut 1 base from V and 4 bases from J; bases unmatched to any gene: 11. Germline-derived CDR1 and CDR2 are SEHNR and FQNEAQ (reference sequence). The CDR3 spans 18 residues. CDR3 in amino acids: CASSLGSGRGLAADTQYF. The CDR3 region has the DNA TGTGCCAGCAGCTTAGGGAGCGGGAGGGGCCTGGCGGCAGATACGCAGTATTTT.

This chain connects TRBV6-1 to TRBJ1-5; 9 positions agree with TRBD1. J lost 7 bases, V lost 5 bases, and 9 bases had no gene match. This CDR3 spans 15 amino acids. The V gene's germline CDR1 is MNHNS and CDR2 SASEGT. This CDR3 reads CASSRGQGIGQPQHF. The CDR3 DNA is TGTGCCAGCAGTCGAGGACAGGGGATAGGGCAGCCCCAGCATTTT.

This sequence joins TRBV27 and TRBJ2-7, with TRBD1 as a possible D gene (5 bases). V lost 6 bases to trimming and J lost 3 bases, with 21 bases between them. The length of the CDR3 is 16 residues. Germline V gives CDR1 MNHEY, CDR2 SMNVEV (reference sequence). The CDR3 loop is CASSRETDPIVYEQYF. The CDR3 coding sequence is TGTGCCAGCAGCCGAGAGACAGACCCCATCGTCTACGAGCAGTACTTC.

This rearrangement joins TRBV6-5 to TRBJ1-2; 9 nucleotides match TRBD1. The CDR3 loop spans 15 amino acids. V was pared by 5 bases and J by 8 bases, with 12 bases of the junction left unmatched. CDR1 and CDR2 from the germline V gene are MNHEY and SVGAGI. This CDR3 is CASSPSWTGEKGYTF. The CDR3 nucleotides are TGTGCCAGCAGTCCATCTTGGACAGGGGAAAAAGGCTACACCTTC.

The V and J genes are TRBV7-9 and TRBJ2-5; 8 bases are shared with TRBD1. Germline V CDR1 and CDR2: SEHNR, FQNEAQ (reference sequence). The CDR3 contains 11 residues. V dropped 5 bases and J dropped 12; count of bases not matched to a gene: 5. The CDR3 protein is CASSTQGAKYF. CDR3 sequence (DNA): TGTGCCAGCAGCACCCAGGGGGCCAAGTACTTC.

This CDR3 is CASSSAGAEKLFF. CDR3 nucleotide sequence: TGCGCCAGCAGCTCAGCAGGGGCGGAAAAACTGTTTTTT. The rearrangement links TRBV5-1 to TRBJ1-4, with D possibly matching TRBD1 (6 bases). The CDR3 extends over 13 amino acids. V shed 3 bases and J shed 8 bases, with 11 bases lying between them. The germline V gene has CDR1 SGHRS and CDR2 YFSETQ. Complete variable domain (other parts from reference TRBV5-1 and TRBJ1-4): KAGVTQTPRYLIKTRGQQVTLSCSPISGHRSVSWYQQTPGQGLQFLFEYFSETQRNKGNFPGRFSGRQFSNSRSEMNVSTLELGDSALYLCASSSAGAEKLFFGSGTQLSVL.

The V call is TRBV4-2, the J call TRBJ2-3; tentatively, D is TRBD1 (6 bases). Trimming pared 1 base from V and 4 bases from J, leaving 12 bases between. This CDR3 has 15 residues. Per germline, CDR1 LGHNA and CDR2 YNFKEQ. The CDR3 spells CASSQGLGGADTQYF. In nucleotides, the CDR3 is TGTGCCAGCAGCCAAGGGTTAGGGGGAGCAGATACGCAGTATTTT.

The V call is TRBV7-6, the J call TRBJ1-1; 7 nucleotides match TRBD1. The CDR3 is made up of 16 amino acids. Germline lookup yields CDR1 SGHVS and CDR2 FNYEAQ. V gave up 5 bases and J gave up 1 base; unmatched junction bases: 10. CDR3 DNA sequence: TGTGCCAGCAGCCGAAACACAGGGGCTAAGAACACTGAAGCTTTCTTT. This sequence encodes CASSRNTGAKNTEAFF.

The chain has TRBV4-1 and TRBJ2-5; D call uncertain. Gene TRBJ2-7 matches the end of the DNA better, so the J call may be wrong. The CDR3 has 15 residues. The germline gives CDR1 MGHRA, CDR2 YSYEKL. CDR3 residues: CASSQEAQLTYEQYF. Here the CDR3 DNA reads TGCGCCAGCAGCCAAGAGGCACAACTGACCTACGAGCAGTACTTC.

The chain uses TRBV2 and TRBJ1-5; 7 positions agree with TRBD1. Germline V gives CDR1 SNHLY, CDR2 FYNNEI. CDR3 length equals 12 residues. V lost 6 bases, J lost 5 bases, and 1 base stayed unmatched. Here the CDR3 DNA reads TGTGCCAGCAGAGACAGGGATCAGCCCCAGCATTTT. Translation gives CASRDRDQPQHF. Variable domain in full (rest from reference TRBV2 and TRBJ1-5): EPEVTQTPSHQVTQMGQEVILRCVPISNHLYFYWYRQILGQKVEFLVSFYNNEISEKSEIFDDQFSVERPDGSNFTLKIRSTKLEDSAMYFCASRDRDQPQHFGDGTRLSIL.

The J gene is TRBJ1-5, the V gene TRBV4-1; D call uncertain. V lost 6 bases, J lost 2 bases, and 14 bases lay in between. From germline, CDR1 is MGHRA and CDR2 YSYEKL. This CDR3 contains 15 residues. The CDR3 DNA is TGCGCCAGCAGTCAGCGGCCAGAGGGCAATCAGCCCCAGCATTTT. It codes for CASSQRPEGNQPQHF.

There are a few counts of this clone. The chain couples TRBV4-1 to TRBJ1-5; tentatively, D is TRBD1 (6 bases). The CDR3 sequence is 16 residues long. V was cut by 0 bases and J by 6 bases, with 15 bases left in between. Germline lookup yields CDR1 MGHRA and CDR2 YSYEKL. CDR3 sequence reads: CASSQEGAGESQPQHF. CDR3 sequence (DNA): TGCGCCAGCAGCCAAGAAGGCGCAGGGGAGAGTCAGCCCCAGCATTTT.